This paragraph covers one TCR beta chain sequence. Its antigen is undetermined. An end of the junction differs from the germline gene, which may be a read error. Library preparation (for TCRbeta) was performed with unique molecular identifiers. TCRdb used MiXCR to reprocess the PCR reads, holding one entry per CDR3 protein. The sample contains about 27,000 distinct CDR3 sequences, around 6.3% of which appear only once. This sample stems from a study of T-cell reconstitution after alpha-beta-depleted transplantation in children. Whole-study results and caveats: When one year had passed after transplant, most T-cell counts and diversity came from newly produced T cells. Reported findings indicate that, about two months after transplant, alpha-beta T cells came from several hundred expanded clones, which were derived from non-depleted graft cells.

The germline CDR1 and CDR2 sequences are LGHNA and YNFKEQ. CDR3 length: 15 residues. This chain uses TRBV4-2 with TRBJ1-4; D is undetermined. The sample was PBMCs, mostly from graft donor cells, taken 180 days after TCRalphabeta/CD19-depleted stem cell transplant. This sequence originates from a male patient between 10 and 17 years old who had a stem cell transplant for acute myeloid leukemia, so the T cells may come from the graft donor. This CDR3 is CAISLRLLGGEKLFF. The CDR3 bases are TGTGCCATCAGCCTACGGCTCCTTGGAGGTGAAAAACTGTTTTTT.